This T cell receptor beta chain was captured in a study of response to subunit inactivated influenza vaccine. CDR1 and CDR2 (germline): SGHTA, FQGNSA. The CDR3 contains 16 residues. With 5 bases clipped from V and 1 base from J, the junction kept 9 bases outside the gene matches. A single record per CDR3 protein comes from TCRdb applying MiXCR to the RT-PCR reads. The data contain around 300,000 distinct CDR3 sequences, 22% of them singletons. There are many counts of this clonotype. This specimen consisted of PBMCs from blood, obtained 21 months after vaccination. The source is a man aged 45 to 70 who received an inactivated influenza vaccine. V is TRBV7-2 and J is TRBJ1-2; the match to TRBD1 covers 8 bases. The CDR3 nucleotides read TGTGCCAGCAGCCCTACGGGGACAGGCCTTAACTATGGCTACACCTTC. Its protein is CASSPTGTGLNYGYTF.